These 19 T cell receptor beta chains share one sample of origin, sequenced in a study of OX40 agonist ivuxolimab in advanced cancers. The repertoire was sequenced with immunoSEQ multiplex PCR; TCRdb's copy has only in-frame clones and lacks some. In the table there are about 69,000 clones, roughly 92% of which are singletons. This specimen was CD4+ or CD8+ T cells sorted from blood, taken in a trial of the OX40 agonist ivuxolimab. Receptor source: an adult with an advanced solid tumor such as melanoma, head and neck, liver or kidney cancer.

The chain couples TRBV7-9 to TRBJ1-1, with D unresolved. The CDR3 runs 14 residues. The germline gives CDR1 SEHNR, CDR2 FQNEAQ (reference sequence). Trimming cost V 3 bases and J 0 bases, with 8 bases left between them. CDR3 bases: TGTGCCAGCAGCTTTTGGACGTTGAACACTGAAGCTTTCTTT. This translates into CASSFWTLNTEAFF.

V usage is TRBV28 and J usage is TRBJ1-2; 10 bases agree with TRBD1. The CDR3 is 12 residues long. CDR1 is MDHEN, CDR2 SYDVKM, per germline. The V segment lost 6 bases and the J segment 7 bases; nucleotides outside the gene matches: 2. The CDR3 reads CASRTGGSGYTF. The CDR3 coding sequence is TGTGCCAGCAGGACAGGGGGCAGTGGCTACACCTTC.

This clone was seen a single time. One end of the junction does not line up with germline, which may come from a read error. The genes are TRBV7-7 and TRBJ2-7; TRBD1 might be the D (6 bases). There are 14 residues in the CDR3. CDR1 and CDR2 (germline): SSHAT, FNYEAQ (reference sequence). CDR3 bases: TGTGCTAGCAGCTTAGGGCAGGGGATGGTGGAGCAGTACTTC. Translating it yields CASSLGQGMVEQYF.

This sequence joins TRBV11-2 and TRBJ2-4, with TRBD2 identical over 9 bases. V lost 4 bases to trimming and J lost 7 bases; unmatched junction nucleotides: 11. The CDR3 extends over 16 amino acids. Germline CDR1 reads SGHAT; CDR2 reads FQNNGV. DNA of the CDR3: TGTGCCAGCAGCTGCGCCCCGGGACTAGCTTGTAACATTCAGTACTTC. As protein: CASSCAPGLACNIQYF.

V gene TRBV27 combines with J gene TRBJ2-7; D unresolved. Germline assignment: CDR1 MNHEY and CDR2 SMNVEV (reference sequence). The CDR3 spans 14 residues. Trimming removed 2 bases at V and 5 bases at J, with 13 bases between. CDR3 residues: CASSLTISVHEQYF. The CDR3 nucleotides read TGTGCCAGCAGTTTAACTATATCAGTCCACGAGCAGTACTTC.

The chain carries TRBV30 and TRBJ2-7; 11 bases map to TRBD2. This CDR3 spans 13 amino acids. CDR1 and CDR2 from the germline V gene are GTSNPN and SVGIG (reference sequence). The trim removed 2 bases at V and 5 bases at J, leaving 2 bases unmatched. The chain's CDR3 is CAWSLAGGNEQYF. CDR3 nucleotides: TGTGCCTGGAGTCTAGCGGGGGGCAACGAGCAGTACTTC.

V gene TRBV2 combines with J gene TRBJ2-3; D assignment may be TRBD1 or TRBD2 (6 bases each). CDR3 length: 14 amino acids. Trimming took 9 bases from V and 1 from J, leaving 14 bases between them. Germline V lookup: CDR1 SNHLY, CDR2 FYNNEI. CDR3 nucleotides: TGTGCCAGTCCTTGGGGGGCCGGCACAGATACGCAGTATTTT. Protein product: CASPWGAGTDTQYF.

The CDR3 loop is CASTPGGRRGEDEQYF. CDR3 nucleotides: TGTGCCAGCACCCCCGGGGGACGGCGGGGGGAGGACGAGCAGTACTTC. The chain couples TRBV11-2 to TRBJ2-7; 8 positions match TRBD2. Trimming removed 7 bases from V and 5 bases from J; junction bases left unmatched: 16. Germline V gene sequence: CDR1 SGHAT, CDR2 FQNNGV. CDR3 length: 16 amino acids.

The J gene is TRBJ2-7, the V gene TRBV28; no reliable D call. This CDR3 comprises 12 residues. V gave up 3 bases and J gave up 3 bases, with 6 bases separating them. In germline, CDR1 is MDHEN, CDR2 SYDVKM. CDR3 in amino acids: CASSFKYYEQYF. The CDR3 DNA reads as TGTGCCAGCAGTTTTAAATACTACGAGCAGTACTTC.

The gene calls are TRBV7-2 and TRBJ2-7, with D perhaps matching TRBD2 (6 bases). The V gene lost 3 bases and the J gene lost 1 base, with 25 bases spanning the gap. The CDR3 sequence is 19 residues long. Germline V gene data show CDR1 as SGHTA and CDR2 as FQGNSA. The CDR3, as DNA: TGTGCCAGCAGCTTCTTCGGGGGTATTTTTGTCCGGGGTTCCTACGAGCAGTACTTC. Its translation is CASSFFGGIFVRGSYEQYF.

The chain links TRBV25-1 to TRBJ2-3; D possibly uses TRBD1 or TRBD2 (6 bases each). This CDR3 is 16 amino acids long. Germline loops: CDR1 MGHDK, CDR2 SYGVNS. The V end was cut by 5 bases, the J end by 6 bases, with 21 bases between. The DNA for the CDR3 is TGTGCCAGCAGTCTCTCAACCGGGGGCCTTGCCGATACGCAGTATTTT. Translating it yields CASSLSTGGLADTQYF.

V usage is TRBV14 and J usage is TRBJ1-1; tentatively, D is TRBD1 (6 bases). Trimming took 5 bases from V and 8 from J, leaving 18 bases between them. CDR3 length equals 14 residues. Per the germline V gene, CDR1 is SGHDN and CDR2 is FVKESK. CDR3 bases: TGTGCCAGCAGCGGGCGACAGGTTTCTCGGGAAGCTTTCTTT. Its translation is CASSGRQVSREAFF.

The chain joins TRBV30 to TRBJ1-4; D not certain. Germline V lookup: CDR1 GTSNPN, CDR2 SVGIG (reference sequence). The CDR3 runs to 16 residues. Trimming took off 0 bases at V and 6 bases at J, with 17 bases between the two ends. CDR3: CAWSVGPALRYEKLFF. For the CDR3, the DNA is TGTGCCTGGAGTGTTGGGCCGGCGCTGAGATATGAAAAACTGTTTTTT. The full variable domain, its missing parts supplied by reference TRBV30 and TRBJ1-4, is SQTIHQWPATLVQPVGSPLSLECTVEGTSNPNLYWYRQAAGRGLQLLFYSVGIGQISSEVPQNLSASRPQDRQFILSSKKLLLSDSGFYLCAWSVGPALRYEKLFFGSGTQLSVL.

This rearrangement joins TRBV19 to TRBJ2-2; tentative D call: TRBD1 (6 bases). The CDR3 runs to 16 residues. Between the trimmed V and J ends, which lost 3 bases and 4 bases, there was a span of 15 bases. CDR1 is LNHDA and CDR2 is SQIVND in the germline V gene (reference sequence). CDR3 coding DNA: TGTGCCAGTAGTATTAACCCAGGGGTGAGCACCGGGGAGCTGTTTTTT. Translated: CASSINPGVSTGELFF.

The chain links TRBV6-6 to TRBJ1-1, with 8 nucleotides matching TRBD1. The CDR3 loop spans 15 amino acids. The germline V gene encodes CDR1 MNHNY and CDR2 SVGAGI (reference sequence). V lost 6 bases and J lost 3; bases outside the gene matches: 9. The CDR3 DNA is TGTGCCAGCAGCACCGGACAGGGCAGGGACACTGAAGCTTTCTTT. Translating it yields CASSTGQGRDTEAFF.

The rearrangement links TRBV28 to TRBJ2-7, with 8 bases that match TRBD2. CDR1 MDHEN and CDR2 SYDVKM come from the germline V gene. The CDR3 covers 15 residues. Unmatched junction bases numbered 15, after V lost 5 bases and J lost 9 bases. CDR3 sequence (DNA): TGTGCCAGCAGTCCATCCGGGACTAGAGAATCTGGGCAGTACTTC. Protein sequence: CASSPSGTRESGQYF.

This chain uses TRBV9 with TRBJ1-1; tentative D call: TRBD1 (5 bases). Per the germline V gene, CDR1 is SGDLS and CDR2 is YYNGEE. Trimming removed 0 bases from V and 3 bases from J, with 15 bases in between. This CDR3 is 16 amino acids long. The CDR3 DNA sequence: TGTGCCAGCAGCGTAGCTGTCAGGGTGCGGGACACTGAAGCTTTCTTT. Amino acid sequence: CASSVAVRVRDTEAFF. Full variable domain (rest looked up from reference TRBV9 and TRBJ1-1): DSGVTQTPKHLITATGQRVTLRCSPRSGDLSVYWYQQSLDQGLQFLIQYYNGEERAKGNILERFSAQQFPDLHSELNLSSLELGDSALYFCASSVAVRVRDTEAFFGQGTRLTVV.

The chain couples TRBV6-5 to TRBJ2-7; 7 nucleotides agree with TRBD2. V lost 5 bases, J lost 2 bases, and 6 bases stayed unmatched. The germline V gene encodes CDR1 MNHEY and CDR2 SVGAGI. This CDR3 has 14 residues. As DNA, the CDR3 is TGTGCCAGCAGTGACGGGGGGAGGCCCTACGAGCAGTACTTC. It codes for CASSDGGRPYEQYF.

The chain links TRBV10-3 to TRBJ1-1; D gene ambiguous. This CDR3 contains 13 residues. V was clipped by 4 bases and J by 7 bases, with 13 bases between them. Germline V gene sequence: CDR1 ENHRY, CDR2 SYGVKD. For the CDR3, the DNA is TGTGCCATCAGTGTCAAGGTTGATGGTGAAGCTTTCTTT. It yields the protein CAISVKVDGEAFF.